A selection of T cell receptor beta chains follows, all from one sample in a study of PD-1 blockade in classical Hodgkin lymphoma. Here immunoSEQ multiplex PCR was the method, and the copy in TCRdb shows in-frame clones only, minus some. The repertoire includes 4,000 to 4,500 clones, 80% to 90% of them detected once, and about 28% sits in the top ten. Here the sequenced sample was CD4+ T cells from blood, taken at baseline. These receptors came from a human donor with classical Hodgkin lymphoma. Each CDR3 is given with its conserved first and last residue. Each record gives: CDR3 DNA, CDR3 protein, clone size, V gene, J gene, D gene. D genes are given only for firm matches. Some rows have no size entry. The others give once, few or many, or a class for an expanded clone.

TGCGCCAGCAGCCAACACGGGGAAAACTTTCCTTTAGCTAACTATGGCTACACCTTC	CASSQHGENFPLANYGYTF	once	TRBV4-1	TRBJ1-2	.
TGTGCCAGCGGTGGCGCAGATACGCAGTATTTT	CASGGADTQYF	.	TRBV6-5	TRBJ2-3	.
TGCGCCAGCAGCCAAGCCCCCGGGACTTCGACCTTCGATGAGCAGTTCTTC	CASSQAPGTSTFDEQFF	.	TRBV4-1	TRBJ2-1	.
TGTGCCAGCAGCTTAGTGAACAGTCAAGAGACCCAGTACTTC	CASSLVNSQETQYF	.	TRBV11-2	TRBJ2-5	.
TGTGCCAGCCGAGTCCTTTCCTACGAGCAGTACTTC	CASRVLSYEQYF	.	TRBV21-1	TRBJ2-7	.
TGTGCCAGCAGCCCCGCTACTACCGGGGAGCTGTTTTTT	CASSPATTGELFF	.	TRBV11-1	TRBJ2-2	.
TGTGCCAGCAGCTTAGCAGGGGTAGGCACCGGGGAGCTGTTTTTT	CASSLAGVGTGELFF	.	TRBV7-9	TRBJ2-2	.
TGTGCCAGCAGGAAGGAAGGGGTGTCAAGAACGACTGAAGCTTTCTTT	CASRKEGVSRTTEAFF	.	TRBV28	TRBJ1-1	.
TGTGCCAGCAGAACACAGGGGGATAATTCACCCCTCCACTTT	CASRTQGDNSPLHF	.	TRBV7-9	TRBJ1-6	TRBD1
TGTGCCAGCTCACCACCGACTCGAGGCGCCGGGGAGCTGTTTTTT	CASSPPTRGAGELFF	.	TRBV18	TRBJ2-2	.
TGTGCCAGCAGCCGGGGGGCCGGAAACACCATATATTTT	CASSRGAGNTIYF	large	TRBV11-2	TRBJ1-3	.
TGTGCCAGCAGCCGTCAGGACAATGAGCAGTTCTTC	CASSRQDNEQFF	.	TRBV6-5	TRBJ2-1	.
TGTGCCAGCTCACGACAAAACACCGGGCGGGGTTCTGGCTACACCTTC	CASSRQNTGRGSGYTF	.	TRBV18	TRBJ1-2	.
TGTGCCACCAGCAGGGAATACGAGCAGTACTTC	CATSREYEQYF	.	TRBV15	TRBJ2-7	.
TGTGCCAGCACTCAGGGGCTGTCTAACACTGAAGCTTTCTTT	CASTQGLSNTEAFF	.	TRBV6-6	TRBJ1-1	.
TGCGCCAGCAGCACTCCGGGACAGAACTATGGCTACACCTTC	CASSTPGQNYGYTF	few	TRBV4-1	TRBJ1-2	TRBD1
TGCGCCAGCAGCTTACAGATCAATCAGCCCCAGCATTTT	CASSLQINQPQHF	.	TRBV10-2	TRBJ1-5	.
TGCAGCGTGGACGGACAGGGGGGCTACGAGCAGTACTTC	CSVDGQGGYEQYF	.	TRBV29-1	TRBJ2-7	TRBD1
TGTGCCAGTAGTATGGAGAGAAGCAATCAGCCCCAGCATTTT	CASSMERSNQPQHF	few	TRBV19	TRBJ1-5	.
TGTGCCAGCAGTGAAATAGTGAGCTCCTACAATGAGCAGTTCTTC	CASSEIVSSYNEQFF	.	TRBV2	TRBJ2-1	.
TGTGCCACCAGCAGCCCAAGGGCTATCGAAGCTTTCTTT	CATSSPRAIEAFF	.	TRBV15	TRBJ1-1	.
TGTGCCAGCAGCTCCCCTTACCTCCTAAGGACTGAAGCTTTCTTT	CASSSPYLLRTEAFF	.	TRBV11-2	TRBJ1-1	.
TGTGCCAGCAGCGTAGACGGTCGAGGCTACACCTTC	CASSVDGRGYTF	.	TRBV9	TRBJ1-2	.
TGTGCCTGGAGTAGGCAGGGGAACCAGCCCCAGCATTTT	CAWSRQGNQPQHF	.	TRBV30	TRBJ1-5	.